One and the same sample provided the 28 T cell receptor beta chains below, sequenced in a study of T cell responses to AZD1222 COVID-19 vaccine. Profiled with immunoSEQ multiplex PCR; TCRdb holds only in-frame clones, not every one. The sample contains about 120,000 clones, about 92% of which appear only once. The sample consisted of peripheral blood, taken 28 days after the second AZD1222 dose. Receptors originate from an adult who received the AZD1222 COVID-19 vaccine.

The CDR3 DNA reads as TGTGCCAGCAGTGGAGGGGAGATTGGAAACACCATATATTTT. Protein: CASSGGEIGNTIYF. V usage is TRBV25-1 and J usage is TRBJ1-3; D might be TRBD1 (5 bases). CDR3 size: 14 residues. The V gene lost 4 bases and the J gene lost 3 bases, with 10 bases spanning the gap. Germline lookup yields CDR1 MGHDK and CDR2 SYGVNS.

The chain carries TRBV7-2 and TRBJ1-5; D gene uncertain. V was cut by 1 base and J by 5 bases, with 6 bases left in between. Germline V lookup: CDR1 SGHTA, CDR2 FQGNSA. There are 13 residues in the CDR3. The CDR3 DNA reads TGTGCCAGCAGCTTAGGACAAGATCAGCCCCAGCATTTT. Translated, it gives CASSLGQDQPQHF.

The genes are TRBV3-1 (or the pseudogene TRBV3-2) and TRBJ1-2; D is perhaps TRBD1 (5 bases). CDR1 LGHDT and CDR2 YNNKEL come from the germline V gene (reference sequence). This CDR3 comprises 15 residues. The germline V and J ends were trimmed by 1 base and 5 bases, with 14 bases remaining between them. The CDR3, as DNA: TGTGCCAGCAGCCAAGTCGGGACCGGTGATTATGGCTACACCTTC. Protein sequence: CASSQVGTGDYGYTF.

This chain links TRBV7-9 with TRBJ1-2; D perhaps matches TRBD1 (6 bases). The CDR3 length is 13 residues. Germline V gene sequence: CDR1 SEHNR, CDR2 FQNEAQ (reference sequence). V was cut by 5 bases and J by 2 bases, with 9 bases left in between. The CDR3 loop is CASSLDSNYGYTF. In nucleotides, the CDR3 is TGTGCCAGCAGCCTGGACAGCAACTATGGCTACACCTTC.

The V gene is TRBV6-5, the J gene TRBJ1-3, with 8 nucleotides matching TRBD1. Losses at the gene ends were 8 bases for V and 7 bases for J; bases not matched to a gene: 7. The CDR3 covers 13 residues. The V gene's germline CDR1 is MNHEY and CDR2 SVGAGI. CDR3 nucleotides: TGTGCCAGCGGGCTGACAGGGGATAACACCATATATTTT. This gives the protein CASGLTGDNTIYF.

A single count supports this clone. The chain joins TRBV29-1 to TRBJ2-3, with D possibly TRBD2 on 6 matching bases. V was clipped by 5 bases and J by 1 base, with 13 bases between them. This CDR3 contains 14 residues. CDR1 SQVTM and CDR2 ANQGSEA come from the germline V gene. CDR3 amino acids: CSVNGGLGTDTQYF. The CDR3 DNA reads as TGCAGCGTTAACGGGGGATTAGGCACAGATACGCAGTATTTT.

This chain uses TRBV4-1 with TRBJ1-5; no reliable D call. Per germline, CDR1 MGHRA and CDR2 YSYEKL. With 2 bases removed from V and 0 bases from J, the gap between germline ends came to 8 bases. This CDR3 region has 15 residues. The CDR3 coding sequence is TGCGCCAGCAGCCAACAGGAAAATAGCAATCAGCCCCAGCATTTT. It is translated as CASSQQENSNQPQHF.

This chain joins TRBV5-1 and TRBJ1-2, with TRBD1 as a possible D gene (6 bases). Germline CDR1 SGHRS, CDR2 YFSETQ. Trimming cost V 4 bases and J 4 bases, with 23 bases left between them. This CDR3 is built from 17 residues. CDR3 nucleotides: TGCGCCAGCAGCCAGGGCCCTACCGGCGGGACACCCTATGGCTACACCTTC. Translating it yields CASSQGPTGGTPYGYTF.

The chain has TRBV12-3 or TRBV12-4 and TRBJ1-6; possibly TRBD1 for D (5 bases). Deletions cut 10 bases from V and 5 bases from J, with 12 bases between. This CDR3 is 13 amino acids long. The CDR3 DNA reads TGTGCCACCGCAGGGTCGGATAATTCACCCCTCCACTTT. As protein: CATAGSDNSPLHF.

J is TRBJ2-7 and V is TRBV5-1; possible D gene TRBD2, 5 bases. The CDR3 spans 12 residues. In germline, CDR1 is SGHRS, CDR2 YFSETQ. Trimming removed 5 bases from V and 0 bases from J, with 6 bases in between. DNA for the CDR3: TGCGCCAGCAGGGAGGACTCCTACGAGCAGTACTTC. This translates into CASREDSYEQYF.

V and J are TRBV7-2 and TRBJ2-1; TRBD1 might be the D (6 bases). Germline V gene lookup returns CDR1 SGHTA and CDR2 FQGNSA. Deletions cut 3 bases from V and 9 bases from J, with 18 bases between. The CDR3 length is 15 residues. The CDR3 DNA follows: TGTGCCAGCAGCTTCGGGTCACAGGGAATGGGTGAGCAGTTCTTC. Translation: CASSFGSQGMGEQFF.

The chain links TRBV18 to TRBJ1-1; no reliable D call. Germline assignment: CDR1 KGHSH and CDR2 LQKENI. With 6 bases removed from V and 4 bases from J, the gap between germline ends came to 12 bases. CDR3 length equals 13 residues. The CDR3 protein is CASSQKPGTEAFF. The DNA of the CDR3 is TGTGCCAGCTCTCAAAAGCCGGGCACTGAAGCTTTCTTT.

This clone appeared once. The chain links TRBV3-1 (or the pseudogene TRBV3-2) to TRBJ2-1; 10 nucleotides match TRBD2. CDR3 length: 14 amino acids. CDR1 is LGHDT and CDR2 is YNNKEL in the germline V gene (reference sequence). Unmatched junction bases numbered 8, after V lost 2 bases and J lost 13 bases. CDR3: CASSQKGLAGAQFF. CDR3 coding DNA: TGTGCCAGCAGCCAAAAAGGTCTAGCGGGGGCCCAGTTCTTC.

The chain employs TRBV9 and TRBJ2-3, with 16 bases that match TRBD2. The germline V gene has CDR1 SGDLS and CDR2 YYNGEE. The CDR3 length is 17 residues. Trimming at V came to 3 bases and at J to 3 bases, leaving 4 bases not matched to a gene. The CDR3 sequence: CASSAEGLAGGTDTQYF. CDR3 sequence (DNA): TGTGCCAGCAGCGCCGAGGGACTAGCGGGAGGGACAGATACGCAGTATTTT. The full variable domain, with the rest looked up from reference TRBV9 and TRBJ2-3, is DSGVTQTPKHLITATGQRVTLRCSPRSGDLSVYWYQQSLDQGLQFLIQYYNGEERAKGNILERFSAQQFPDLHSELNLSSLELGDSALYFCASSAEGLAGGTDTQYFGPGTRLTVL.

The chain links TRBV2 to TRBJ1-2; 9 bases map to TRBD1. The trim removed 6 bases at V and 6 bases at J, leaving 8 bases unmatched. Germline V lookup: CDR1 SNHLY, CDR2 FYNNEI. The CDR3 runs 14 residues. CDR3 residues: CASRRGQGGDGYTF. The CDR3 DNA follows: TGTGCCAGCAGAAGGGGACAGGGAGGGGATGGCTACACCTTC.

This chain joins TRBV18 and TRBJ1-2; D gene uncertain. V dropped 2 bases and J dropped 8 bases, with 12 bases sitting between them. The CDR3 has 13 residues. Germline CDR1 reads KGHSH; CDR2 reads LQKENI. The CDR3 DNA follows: TGTGCCAGCTCACCAAAAGTGCCAGAAGGCTACACCTTC. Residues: CASSPKVPEGYTF.

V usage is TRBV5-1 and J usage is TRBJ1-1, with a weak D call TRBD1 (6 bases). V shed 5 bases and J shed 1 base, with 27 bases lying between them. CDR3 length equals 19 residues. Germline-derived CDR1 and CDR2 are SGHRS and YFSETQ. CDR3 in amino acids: CASSQSSGAYPTGNTEAFF. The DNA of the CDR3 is TGCGCCAGCAGTCAATCCTCGGGGGCCTACCCGACGGGGAACACTGAAGCTTTCTTT.

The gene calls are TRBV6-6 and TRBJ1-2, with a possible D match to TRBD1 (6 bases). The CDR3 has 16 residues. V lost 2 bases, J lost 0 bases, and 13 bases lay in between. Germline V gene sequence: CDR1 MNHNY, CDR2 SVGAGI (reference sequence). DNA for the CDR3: TGTGCCAGCAGTTACGCGGACAGAGTAGCTAACTATGGCTACACCTTC. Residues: CASSYADRVANYGYTF.

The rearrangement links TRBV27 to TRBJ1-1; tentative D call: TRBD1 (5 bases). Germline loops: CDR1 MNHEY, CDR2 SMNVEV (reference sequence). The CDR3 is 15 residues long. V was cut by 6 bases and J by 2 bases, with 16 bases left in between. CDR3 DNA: TGTGCCAGCAGGAGTTACGGGGGAAGAAACACTGAAGCTTTCTTT. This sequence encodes CASRSYGGRNTEAFF.

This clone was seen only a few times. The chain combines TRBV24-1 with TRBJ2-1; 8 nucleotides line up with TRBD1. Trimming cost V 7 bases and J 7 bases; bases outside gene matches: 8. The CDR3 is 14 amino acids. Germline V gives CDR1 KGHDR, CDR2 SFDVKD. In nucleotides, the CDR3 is TGTGCCACCAGCCGGACAGGGACTTTGAATGAGCAGTTCTTC. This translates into CATSRTGTLNEQFF.

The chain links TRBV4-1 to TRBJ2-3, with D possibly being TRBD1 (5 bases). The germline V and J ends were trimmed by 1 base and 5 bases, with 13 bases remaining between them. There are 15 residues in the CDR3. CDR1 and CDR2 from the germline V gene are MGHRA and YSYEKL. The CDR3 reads CASSQAGSQGDTQYF. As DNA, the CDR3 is TGCGCCAGCAGCCAAGCCGGAAGCCAGGGAGATACGCAGTATTTT.

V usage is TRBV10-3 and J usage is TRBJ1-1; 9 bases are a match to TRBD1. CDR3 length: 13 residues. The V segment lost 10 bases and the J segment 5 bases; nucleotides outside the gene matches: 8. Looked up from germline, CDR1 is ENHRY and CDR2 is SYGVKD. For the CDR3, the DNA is TGTGCCACCGGGGACAGGGTGGGAACTGAAGCTTTCTTT. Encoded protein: CATGDRVGTEAFF.

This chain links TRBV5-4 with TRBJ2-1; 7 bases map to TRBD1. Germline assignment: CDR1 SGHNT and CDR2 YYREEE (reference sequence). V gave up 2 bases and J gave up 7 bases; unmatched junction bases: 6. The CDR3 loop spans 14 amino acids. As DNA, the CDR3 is TGTGCCAGCAGCTTTAGGGGGCCTTGGAATGAGCAGTTCTTC. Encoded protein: CASSFRGPWNEQFF. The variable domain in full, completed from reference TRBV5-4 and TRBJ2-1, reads ETGVTQSPTHLIKTRGQQVTLRCSSQSGHNTVSWYQQALGQGPQFIFQYYREEENGRGNFPPRFSGLQFPNYSSELNVNALELDDSALYLCASSFRGPWNEQFFGPGTRLTVL.

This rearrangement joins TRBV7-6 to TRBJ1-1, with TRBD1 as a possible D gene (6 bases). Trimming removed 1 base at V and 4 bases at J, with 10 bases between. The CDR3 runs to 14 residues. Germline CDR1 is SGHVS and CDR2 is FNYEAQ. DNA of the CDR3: TGTGCCAGCAGCTTAGGGGGACATCGCACTGAAGCTTTCTTT. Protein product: CASSLGGHRTEAFF.

The DNA of the CDR3 is TGTGCCAGCAGCCCCGGACTAGGCTACAATGAGCAGTTCTTC. It specifies CASSPGLGYNEQFF. The rearrangement links TRBV14 to TRBJ2-1; TRBD2 agrees at 7 bases. In germline, CDR1 is SGHDN, CDR2 FVKESK. This CDR3 spans 14 amino acids. Unmatched junction bases numbered 3, after V lost 4 bases and J lost 3 bases.

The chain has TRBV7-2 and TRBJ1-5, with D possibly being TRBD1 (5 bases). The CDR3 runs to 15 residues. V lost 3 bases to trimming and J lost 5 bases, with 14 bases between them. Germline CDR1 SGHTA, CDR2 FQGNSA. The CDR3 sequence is CASSFLPGGDQPQHF. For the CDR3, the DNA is TGTGCCAGCAGCTTCCTCCCGGGGGGAGATCAGCCCCAGCATTTT.

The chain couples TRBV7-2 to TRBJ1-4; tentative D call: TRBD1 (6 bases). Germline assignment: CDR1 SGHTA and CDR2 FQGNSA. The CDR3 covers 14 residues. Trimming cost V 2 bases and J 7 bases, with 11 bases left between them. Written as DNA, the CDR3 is TGTGCCAGCAGCTTAAGAGGGGGTGGTGAAAAACTGTTTTTT. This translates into CASSLRGGGEKLFF.

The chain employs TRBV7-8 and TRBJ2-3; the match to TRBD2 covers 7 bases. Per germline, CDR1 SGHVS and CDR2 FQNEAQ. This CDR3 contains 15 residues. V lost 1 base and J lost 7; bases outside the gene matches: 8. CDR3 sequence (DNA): TGTGCCAGCAGCTTAGTTGGGCTAGCGGAGCATACGCAGTATTTT. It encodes CASSLVGLAEHTQYF.